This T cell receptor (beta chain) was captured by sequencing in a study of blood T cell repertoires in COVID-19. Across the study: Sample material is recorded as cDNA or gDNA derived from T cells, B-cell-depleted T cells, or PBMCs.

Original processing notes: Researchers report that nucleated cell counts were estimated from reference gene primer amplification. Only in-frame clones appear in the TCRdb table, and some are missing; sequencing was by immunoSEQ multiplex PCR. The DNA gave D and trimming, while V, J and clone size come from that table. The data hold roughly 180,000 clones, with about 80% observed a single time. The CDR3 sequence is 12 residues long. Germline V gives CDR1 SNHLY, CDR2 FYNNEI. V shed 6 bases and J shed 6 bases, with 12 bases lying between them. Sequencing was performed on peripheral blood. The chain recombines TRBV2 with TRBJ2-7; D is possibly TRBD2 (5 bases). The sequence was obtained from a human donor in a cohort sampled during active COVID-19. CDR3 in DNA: TGTGCCAGCAGACTAGACCCGCGCGAGCAGTACTTC. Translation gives CASRLDPREQYF. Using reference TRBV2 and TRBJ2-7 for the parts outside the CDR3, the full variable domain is EPEVTQTPSHQVTQMGQEVILRCVPISNHLYFYWYRQILGQKVEFLVSFYNNEISEKSEIFDDQFSVERPDGSNFTLKIRSTKLEDSAMYFCASRLDPREQYFGPGTRLTVT.